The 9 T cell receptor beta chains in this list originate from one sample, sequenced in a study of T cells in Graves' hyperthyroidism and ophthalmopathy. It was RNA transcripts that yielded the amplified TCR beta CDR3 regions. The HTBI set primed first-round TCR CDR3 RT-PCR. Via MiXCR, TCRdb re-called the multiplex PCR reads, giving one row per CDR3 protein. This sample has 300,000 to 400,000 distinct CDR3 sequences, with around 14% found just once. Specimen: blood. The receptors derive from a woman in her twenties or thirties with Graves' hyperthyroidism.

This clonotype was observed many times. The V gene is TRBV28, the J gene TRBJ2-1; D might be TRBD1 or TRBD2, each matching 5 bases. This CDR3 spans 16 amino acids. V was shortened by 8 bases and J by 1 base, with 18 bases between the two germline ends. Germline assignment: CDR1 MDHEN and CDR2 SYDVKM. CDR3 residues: CASLNLGAKSYNEQFF. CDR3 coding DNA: TGTGCCAGCCTGAACCTCGGGGCCAAGTCCTACAATGAGCAGTTCTTC.

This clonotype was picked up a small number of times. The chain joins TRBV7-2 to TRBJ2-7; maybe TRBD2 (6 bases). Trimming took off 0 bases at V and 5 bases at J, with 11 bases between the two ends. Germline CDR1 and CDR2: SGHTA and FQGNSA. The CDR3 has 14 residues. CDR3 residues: CASSLAAGTDEQYF. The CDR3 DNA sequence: TGTGCCAGCAGCTTAGCGGCGGGGACCGACGAGCAGTACTTC. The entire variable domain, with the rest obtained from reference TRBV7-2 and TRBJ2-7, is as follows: GAGVSQSPSNKVTEKGKDVELRCDPISGHTALYWYRQSLGQGLEFLIYFQGNSAPDKSGLPSDRFSAERTGGSVSTLTIQRTQQEDSAVYLCASSLAAGTDEQYFGPGTRLTVT.

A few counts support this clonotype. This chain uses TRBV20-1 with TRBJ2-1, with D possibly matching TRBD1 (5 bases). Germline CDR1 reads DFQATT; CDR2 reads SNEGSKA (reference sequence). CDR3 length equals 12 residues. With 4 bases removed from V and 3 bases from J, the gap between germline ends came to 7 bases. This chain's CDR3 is CSANQGYNEQFF. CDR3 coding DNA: TGCAGTGCTAACCAGGGCTACAATGAGCAGTTCTTC.

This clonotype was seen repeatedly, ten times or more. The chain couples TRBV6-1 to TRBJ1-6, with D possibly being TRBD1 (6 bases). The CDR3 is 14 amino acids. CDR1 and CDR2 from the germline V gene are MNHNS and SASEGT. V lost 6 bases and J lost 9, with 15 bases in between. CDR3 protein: CASSKQGLGSPLHF. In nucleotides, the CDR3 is TGTGCCAGCAGCAAGCAGGGGTTAGGTTCACCCCTCCACTTT.

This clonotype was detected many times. CDR3 DNA sequence: TGTGCCAGCAGCCCCCCCGCCGCCTACGAGCAGTACTTC. Residues: CASSPPAAYEQYF. The rearrangement links TRBV11-2 to TRBJ2-7, with unresolved D. Trimming took 5 bases from V and 2 from J, leaving 10 bases between them. The CDR3 runs to 13 residues. The V gene's germline CDR1 is SGHAT and CDR2 FQNNGV.

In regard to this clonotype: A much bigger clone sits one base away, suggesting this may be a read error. DNA for the CDR3: TGTGCCAGCAGCGTCCCCCTCACCGGGACTCGGGACTTTCAGTACTTC. This encodes CASSVPLTGTRDFQYF. V usage is TRBV9 and J usage is TRBJ2-4, with D tentatively TRBD2 (6 bases). CDR1 is SGDLS and CDR2 is YYNGEE in the germline V gene. The CDR3 covers 16 residues. The V and J ends lost 2 bases and 11 bases respectively, with 23 bases between them.

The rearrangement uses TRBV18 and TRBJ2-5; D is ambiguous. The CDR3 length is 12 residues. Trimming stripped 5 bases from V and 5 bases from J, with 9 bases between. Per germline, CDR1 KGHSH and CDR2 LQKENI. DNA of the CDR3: TGTGCCAGCTCAGCCTCTTCCGAGACCCAGTACTTC. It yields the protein CASSASSETQYF.

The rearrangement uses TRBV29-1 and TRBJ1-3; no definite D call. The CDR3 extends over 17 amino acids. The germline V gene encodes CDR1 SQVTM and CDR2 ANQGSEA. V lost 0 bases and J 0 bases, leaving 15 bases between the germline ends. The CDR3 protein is CSVEEGSGGISGNTIYF. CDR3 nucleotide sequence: TGCAGCGTTGAAGAAGGTTCCGGAGGAATCTCTGGAAACACCATATATTTT. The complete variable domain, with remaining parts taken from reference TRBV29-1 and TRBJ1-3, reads SAVISQKPSRDICQRGTSLTIQCQVDSQVTMMFWYRQQPGQSLTLIATANQGSEATYESGFVIDKFPISRPNLTFSTLTVSNMSPEDSSIYLCSVEEGSGGISGNTIYFGEGSWLTVV.

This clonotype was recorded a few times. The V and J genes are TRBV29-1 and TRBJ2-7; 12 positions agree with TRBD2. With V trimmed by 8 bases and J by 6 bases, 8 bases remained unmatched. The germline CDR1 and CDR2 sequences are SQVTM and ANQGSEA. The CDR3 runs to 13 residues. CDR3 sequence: CSSRTSGNGEQYF. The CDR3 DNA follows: TGCAGCTCTAGGACTAGCGGGAACGGCGAGCAGTACTTC.